This entry describes one T cell receptor beta chain. V dropped 0 bases and J dropped 8 bases, with 14 bases sitting between them. Germline V gives CDR1 SGDLS, CDR2 YYNGEE. CDR3 size: 15 residues. Clones were read by immunoSEQ multiplex PCR, and TCRdb kept only the in-frame ones, dropping some. Among some 77,000 clones listed, about 88% were seen once. The data were taken from a study of T cell changes during pregnancy in multiple sclerosis. The V call is TRBV9, the J call TRBJ1-4; D is perhaps TRBD1 (6 bases). Sequences were derived from peripheral blood, sampled before pregnancy. This TCR came from a female donor with multiple sclerosis, enrolled in a pregnancy study. In DNA form, the CDR3 reads TGTGCCAGCAGCGTAGCTCCCAGGGGTGACGAAAAACTGTTTTTT. Protein: CASSVAPRGDEKLFF.